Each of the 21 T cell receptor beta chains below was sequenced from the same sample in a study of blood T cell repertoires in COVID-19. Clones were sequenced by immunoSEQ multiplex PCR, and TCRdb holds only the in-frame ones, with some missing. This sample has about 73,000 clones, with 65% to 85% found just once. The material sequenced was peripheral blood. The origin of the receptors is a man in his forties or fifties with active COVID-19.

CDR3 residues: CASSFPGQGLYEQYF. In DNA form, the CDR3 reads TGTGCCAGCAGCTTTCCGGGACAGGGCCTTTACGAGCAGTACTTC. V usage is TRBV7-9 and J usage is TRBJ2-7, with TRBD1 matching 9 bases. The germline CDR1 and CDR2 sequences are SEHNR and FQNEAQ (reference sequence). The CDR3 extends over 15 amino acids. Germline trimming cut 3 bases from V and 4 bases from J; bases unmatched to any gene: 7.

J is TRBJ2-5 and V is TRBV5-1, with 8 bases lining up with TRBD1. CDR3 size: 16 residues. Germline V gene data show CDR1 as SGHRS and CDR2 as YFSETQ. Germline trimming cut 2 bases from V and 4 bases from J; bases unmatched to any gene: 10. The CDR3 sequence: CASSLVPTGATETQYF. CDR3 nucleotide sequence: TGCGCCAGCAGCTTAGTCCCGACAGGGGCTACAGAGACCCAGTACTTC.

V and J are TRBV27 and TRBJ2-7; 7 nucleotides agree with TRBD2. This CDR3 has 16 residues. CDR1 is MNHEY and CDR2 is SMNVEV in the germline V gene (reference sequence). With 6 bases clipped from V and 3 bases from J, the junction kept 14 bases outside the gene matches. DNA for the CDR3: TGTGCCAGCAGCCGAGCCCCCGGGACGGGGGGCTACGAGCAGTACTTC. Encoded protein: CASSRAPGTGGYEQYF.

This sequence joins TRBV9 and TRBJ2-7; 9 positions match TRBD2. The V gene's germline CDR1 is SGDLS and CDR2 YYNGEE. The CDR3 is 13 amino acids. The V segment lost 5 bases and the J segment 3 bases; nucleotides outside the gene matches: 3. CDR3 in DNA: TGTGCCAGCAGTTTTAGCGGGGGCTACGAGCAGTACTTC. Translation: CASSFSGGYEQYF.

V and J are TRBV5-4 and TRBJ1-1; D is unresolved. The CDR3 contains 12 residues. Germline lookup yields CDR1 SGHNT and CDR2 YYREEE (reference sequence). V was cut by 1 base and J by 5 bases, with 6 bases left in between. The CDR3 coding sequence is TGTGCCAGCAGCTTGAGGAGTACTGAAGCTTTCTTT. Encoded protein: CASSLRSTEAFF.

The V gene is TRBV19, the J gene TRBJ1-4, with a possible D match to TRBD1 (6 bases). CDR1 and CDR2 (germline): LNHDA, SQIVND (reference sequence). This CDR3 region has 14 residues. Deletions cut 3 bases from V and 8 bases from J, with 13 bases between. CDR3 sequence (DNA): TGTGCCAGTAGTATGGGACATGGGAGCGAAAAACTGTTTTTT. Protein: CASSMGHGSEKLFF.

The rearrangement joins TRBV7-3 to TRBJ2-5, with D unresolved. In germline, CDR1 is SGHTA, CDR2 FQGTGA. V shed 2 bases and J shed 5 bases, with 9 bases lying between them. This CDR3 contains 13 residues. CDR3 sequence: CASSLVARETQYF. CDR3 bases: TGTGCCAGCAGCTTAGTGGCGAGGGAGACCCAGTACTTC.

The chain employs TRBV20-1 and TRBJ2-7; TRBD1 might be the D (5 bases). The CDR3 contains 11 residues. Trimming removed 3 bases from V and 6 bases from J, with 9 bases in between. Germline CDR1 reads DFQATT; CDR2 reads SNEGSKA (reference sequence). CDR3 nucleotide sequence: TGCAGTGCTAGGGCAGGGCCCGAGCAGTACTTC. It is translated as CSARAGPEQYF.

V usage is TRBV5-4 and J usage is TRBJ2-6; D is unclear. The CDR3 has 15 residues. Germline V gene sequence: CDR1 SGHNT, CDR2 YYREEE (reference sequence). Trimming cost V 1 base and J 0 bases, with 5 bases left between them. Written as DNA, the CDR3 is TGTGCCAGCAGCTTGATAATCTCTGGGGCCAACGTCCTGACTTTC. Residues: CASSLIISGANVLTF.

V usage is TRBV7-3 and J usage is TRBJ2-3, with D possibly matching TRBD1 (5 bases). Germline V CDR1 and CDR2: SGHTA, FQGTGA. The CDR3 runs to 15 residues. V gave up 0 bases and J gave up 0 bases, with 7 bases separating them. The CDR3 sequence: CASSLTGQSTDTQYF. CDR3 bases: TGTGCCAGCAGCTTAACCGGACAAAGCACAGATACGCAGTATTTT.

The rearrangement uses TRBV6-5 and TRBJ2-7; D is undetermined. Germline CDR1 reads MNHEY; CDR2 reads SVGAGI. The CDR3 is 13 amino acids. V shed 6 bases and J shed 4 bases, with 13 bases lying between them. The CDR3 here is CASRITDRYEQYF. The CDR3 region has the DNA TGTGCCAGCAGAATTACAGATCGGTACGAGCAGTACTTC.

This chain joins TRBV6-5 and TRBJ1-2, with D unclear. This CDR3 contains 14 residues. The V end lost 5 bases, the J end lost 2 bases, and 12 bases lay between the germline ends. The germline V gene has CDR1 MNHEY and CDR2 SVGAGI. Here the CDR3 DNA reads TGTGCCAGCAGTCTAACGGGGAGGAACTATGGCTACACCTTC. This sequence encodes CASSLTGRNYGYTF.

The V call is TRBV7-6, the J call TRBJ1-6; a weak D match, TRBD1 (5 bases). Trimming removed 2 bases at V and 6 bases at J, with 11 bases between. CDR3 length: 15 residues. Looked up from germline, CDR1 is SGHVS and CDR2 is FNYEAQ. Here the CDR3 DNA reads TGTGCCAGCAGCTTAACAGGAGTATCTAATTCACCCCTCCACTTT. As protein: CASSLTGVSNSPLHF.

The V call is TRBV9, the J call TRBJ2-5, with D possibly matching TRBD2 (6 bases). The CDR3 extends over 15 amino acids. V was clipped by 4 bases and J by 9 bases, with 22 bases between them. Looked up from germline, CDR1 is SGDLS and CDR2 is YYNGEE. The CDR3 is CASSPTGEPRVAQYF. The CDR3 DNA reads TGTGCCAGCAGCCCGACGGGGGAGCCTAGAGTGGCCCAGTACTTC.

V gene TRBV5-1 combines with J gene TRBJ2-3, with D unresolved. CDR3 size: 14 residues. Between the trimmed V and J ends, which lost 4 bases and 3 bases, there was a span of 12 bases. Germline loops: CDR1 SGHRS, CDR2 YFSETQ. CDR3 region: CASSPLQATDTQYF. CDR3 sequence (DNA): TGCGCCAGCAGCCCCCTTCAGGCGACAGATACGCAGTATTTT.

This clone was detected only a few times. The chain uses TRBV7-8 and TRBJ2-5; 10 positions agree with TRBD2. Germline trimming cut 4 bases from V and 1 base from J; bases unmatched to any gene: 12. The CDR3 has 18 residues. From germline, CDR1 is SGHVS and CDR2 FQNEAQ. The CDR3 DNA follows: TGTGCCAGCAGCTACGGACATCGACTAGCGGGCCTCCAAGAGACCCAGTACTTC. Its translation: CASSYGHRLAGLQETQYF. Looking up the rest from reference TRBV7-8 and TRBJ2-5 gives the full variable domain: GAGVSQSPRYKVAKRGQDVALRCDPISGHVSLFWYQQALGQGPEFLTYFQNEAQLDKSGLPSDRFFAERPEGSVSTLKIQRTQQEDSAVYLCASSYGHRLAGLQETQYFGPGTRLLVL.

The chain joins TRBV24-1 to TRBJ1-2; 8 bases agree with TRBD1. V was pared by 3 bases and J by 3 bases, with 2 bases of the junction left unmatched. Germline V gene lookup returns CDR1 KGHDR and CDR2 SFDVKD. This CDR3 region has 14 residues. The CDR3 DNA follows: TGTGCCACCAGTGATACGACAGGGGACTATGGCTACACCTTC. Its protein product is CATSDTTGDYGYTF.

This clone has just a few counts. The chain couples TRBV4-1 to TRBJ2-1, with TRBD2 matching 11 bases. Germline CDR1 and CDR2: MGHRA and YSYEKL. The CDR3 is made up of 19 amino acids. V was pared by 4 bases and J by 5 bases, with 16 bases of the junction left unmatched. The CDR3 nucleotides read TGCGCCAGCAGCCCCAAGGTAGGGTTACTAGCGGGGGCCAACAATGAGCAGTTCTTC. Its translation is CASSPKVGLLAGANNEQFF.

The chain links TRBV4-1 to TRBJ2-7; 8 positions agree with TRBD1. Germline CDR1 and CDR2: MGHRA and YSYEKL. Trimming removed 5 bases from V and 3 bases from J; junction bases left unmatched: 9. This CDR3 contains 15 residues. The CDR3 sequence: CASSYPGTGIYEQYF. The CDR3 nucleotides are TGCGCCAGCAGCTATCCCGGGACAGGAATCTACGAGCAGTACTTC.

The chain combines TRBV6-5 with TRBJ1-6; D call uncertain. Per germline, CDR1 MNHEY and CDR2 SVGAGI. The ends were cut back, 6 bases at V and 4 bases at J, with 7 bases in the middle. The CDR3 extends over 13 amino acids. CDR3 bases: TGTGCCAGCAGAAAGAGTTATAATTCACCCCTCCACTTT. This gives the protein CASRKSYNSPLHF.

The CDR3 protein is CASSQVMGGQGRNGYTF. The CDR3 DNA follows: TGTGCCAGCAGCCAAGTAATGGGGGGACAGGGGAGAAATGGCTACACCTTC. This chain links TRBV3-1 (or the pseudogene TRBV3-2) with TRBJ1-2, with 10 bases that match TRBD1. V lost 1 base and J lost 6; bases outside the gene matches: 11. The CDR3 contains 17 residues. Germline V gives CDR1 LGHDT, CDR2 YNNKEL (reference sequence).